This TCR beta chain was sequenced for a study of cytomegalovirus exposure and HLA in healthy donors. Germline assignment: CDR1 LGHNA and CDR2 YNFKEQ. J was trimmed by 6 bases and V by 1 base; bases with no gene match: 10. This CDR3 is 17 amino acids long. Using immunoSEQ multiplex PCR, the repertoire was profiled, and TCRdb retains in-frame clones only, with some absent. The repertoire holds fewer than 200,000 clones, with approximately 96% as singletons. Sequenced material: PBMCs. The chain couples TRBV4-2 to TRBJ1-2, with TRBD1 matching over 11 bases. The receptor was isolated from a woman under 30 in good health and CMV-seronegative. The CDR3 DNA sequence: TGTGCCAGCAGCCAAGTTCTATTGGACAGGGGGCTCGATGGCTACACCTTC. As protein: CASSQVLLDRGLDGYTF.